The 25 T cell receptor beta chains below were found in one sample sequenced in a study of regulatory dendritic cells for organ transplantation. Profiled with immunoSEQ multiplex PCR; TCRdb holds only in-frame clones, not every one. The sample consists of 30,000 or so clones, roughly 84% of them appearing once. The material sequenced was naive CD8+ T cells from blood. As for subset: CD45RA+ naive T cells. The receptors were gathered from a human donor in good health.

The chain recombines TRBV5-1 with TRBJ1-1; weak D call: TRBD1 (5 bases). In germline, CDR1 is SGHRS, CDR2 YFSETQ. CDR3 length: 14 amino acids. Trimming left V 4 bases short and J 5 bases short, with 15 bases between. CDR3 nucleotide sequence: TGCGCCAGCAGCATCGGACTAGAGGGGACTGAAGCTTTCTTT. This sequence encodes CASSIGLEGTEAFF.

This chain joins TRBV4-3 and TRBJ2-7; D remains ambiguous. Per germline, CDR1 LGHNA and CDR2 YSLEER. With 0 bases removed from V and 1 base from J, the gap between germline ends came to 10 bases. The CDR3 extends over 15 amino acids. The CDR3 region is CASSQDRSESYEQYF. Here the CDR3 DNA reads TGCGCCAGCAGCCAAGATCGGTCTGAGTCCTACGAGCAGTACTTC.

V and J are TRBV2 and TRBJ2-6, with D uncertain. There are 17 residues in the CDR3. V dropped 5 bases and J dropped 0 bases, with 14 bases sitting between them. Germline CDR1 and CDR2: SNHLY and FYNNEI. The CDR3 DNA reads TGTGCCAGCAGTAGGCGACTTTCCCACTCTGGGGCCAACGTCCTGACTTTC. It encodes CASSRRLSHSGANVLTF. The full variable domain, with the rest looked up from reference TRBV2 and TRBJ2-6, is EPEVTQTPSHQVTQMGQEVILRCVPISNHLYFYWYRQILGQKVEFLVSFYNNEISEKSEIFDDQFSVERPDGSNFTLKIRSTKLEDSAMYFCASSRRLSHSGANVLTFGAGSRLTVL.

The V call is TRBV14, the J call TRBJ1-2; 7 bases line up with TRBD1. This CDR3 contains 17 residues. Germline V gene sequence: CDR1 SGHDN, CDR2 FVKESK. The ends lost 1 base at V and 2 bases at J; junction bases unmatched: 10. In DNA form, the CDR3 reads TGTGCCAGCAGCCAAGCGGTGGGGACAGCGCTGAACTATGGCTACACCTTC. Translated: CASSQAVGTALNYGYTF.

The chain recombines TRBV5-1 with TRBJ1-2, with 11 bases lining up with TRBD1. There are 15 residues in the CDR3. After removal of 1 base from V and 3 bases from J, the junction contained 2 bases not matched to a gene. CDR1 and CDR2 from the germline V gene are SGHRS and YFSETQ. The CDR3 region is CASSLRTGGDYGYTF. CDR3 bases: TGCGCCAGCAGCTTGCGGACAGGGGGCGACTATGGCTACACCTTC.

The V call is TRBV5-6, the J call TRBJ2-3, with D unresolved. Germline CDR1 and CDR2: SGHDT and YYEEEE. This CDR3 is built from 14 residues. Between the trimmed V and J ends, which lost 2 bases and 2 bases, there was a span of 9 bases. Here the CDR3 DNA reads TGTGCCAGCAGCTTTCCTCGGTACACAGATACGCAGTATTTT. Residues: CASSFPRYTDTQYF. Supplemented by reference TRBV5-6 and TRBJ2-3, the full variable domain reads DAGVTQSPTHLIKTRGQQVTLRCSPKSGHDTVSWYQQALGQGPQFIFQYYEEEERQRGNFPDRFSGHQFPNYSSELNVNALLLGDSALYLCASSFPRYTDTQYFGPGTRLTVL.

This chain uses TRBV6-4 with TRBJ2-1; TRBD2 agrees at 7 bases. The CDR3 length is 16 residues. Germline V gene lookup returns CDR1 MRHNA and CDR2 SNTAGT. The junction had 11 bases not matched to a gene; V was cut back by 6 bases and J by 3 bases. CDR3 nucleotide sequence: TGTGCCAGCAGCCCACGCCCTAGCGGATTCTACAATGAGCAGTTCTTC. Translated: CASSPRPSGFYNEQFF.

V usage is TRBV7-9 and J usage is TRBJ2-2; D might be TRBD2 (5 bases). The V and J ends lost 2 bases and 6 bases respectively, with 7 bases between them. The CDR3 extends over 13 amino acids. Per germline, CDR1 SEHNR and CDR2 FQNEAQ (reference sequence). CDR3 sequence reads: CASSLTEAGELFF. In DNA, the CDR3 is TGTGCCAGCAGCTTAACGGAGGCCGGGGAGCTGTTTTTT.

The chain combines TRBV6-6 with TRBJ1-3; 9 bases are a match to TRBD1. CDR1 and CDR2 from the germline V gene are MNHNY and SVGAGI (reference sequence). After removal of 7 bases from V and 3 bases from J, the junction contained 7 bases not matched to a gene. The CDR3 has 15 amino acids. CDR3 in DNA: TGTGCCAGCAATAAGGACAGGGGAATTGGAAACACCATATATTTT. Its translation is CASNKDRGIGNTIYF.

The CDR3 sequence is CASSEARTGRNSPLHF. The CDR3 nucleotides read TGTGCCAGCAGTGAAGCGCGGACAGGGCGAAATTCACCCCTCCACTTT. The V call is TRBV2, the J call TRBJ1-6; TRBD1 agrees at 8 bases. The length of the CDR3 is 16 residues. With 0 bases clipped from V and 7 bases from J, the junction kept 5 bases outside the gene matches. CDR1 is SNHLY, CDR2 FYNNEI, per germline.

This rearrangement joins TRBV6-6 to TRBJ1-2, with 8 bases lining up with TRBD1. CDR1 and CDR2 from the germline V gene are MNHNY and SVGAGI (reference sequence). This CDR3 region has 13 residues. The V segment lost 5 bases and the J segment 4 bases; nucleotides outside the gene matches: 3. CDR3 region: CASSGTGTYGYTF. The CDR3 nucleotides are TGTGCCAGCAGTGGGACAGGAACCTATGGCTACACCTTC.

This clone was observed once. The CDR3: CASRPTGDYGYTF. CDR3 in DNA: TGTGCCAGTAGACCTACAGGGGATTATGGCTACACCTTC. This sequence joins TRBV19 and TRBJ1-2, with 7 bases lining up with TRBD1. Germline trimming cut 6 bases from V and 5 bases from J; bases unmatched to any gene: 6. The CDR3 totals 13 residues. Germline CDR1 LNHDA, CDR2 SQIVND (reference sequence).

V is TRBV5-4 and J is TRBJ2-1, with D perhaps matching TRBD2 (6 bases). This CDR3 region has 14 residues. V lost 5 bases to trimming and J lost 5 bases, with 14 bases between them. CDR1 SGHNT and CDR2 YYREEE come from the germline V gene (reference sequence). The CDR3 bases are TGTGCCAGCAGGGAGGGACTCGCCGACAATGAGCAGTTCTTC. Translated, it gives CASREGLADNEQFF.

This clone turned up a few times. V gene TRBV27 combines with J gene TRBJ2-3; no clear D. This CDR3 has 12 residues. CDR1 is MNHEY, CDR2 SMNVEV, per germline (reference sequence). Trimming removed 3 bases from V and 4 bases from J, with 5 bases in between. This CDR3 is CASSFSADTQYF. CDR3 bases: TGTGCCAGCAGTTTCAGCGCAGATACGCAGTATTTT.

This chain uses TRBV5-6 with TRBJ2-7, with D unresolved. Germline V gene lookup returns CDR1 SGHDT and CDR2 YYEEEE. The CDR3 has 12 amino acids. Trimming took 3 bases from V and 0 from J, leaving 4 bases between them. The CDR3 DNA reads TGTGCCAGCAGCTCCAACTCCTACGAGCAGTACTTC. Translated, it gives CASSSNSYEQYF.

The V gene is TRBV4-1, the J gene TRBJ2-1; 9 bases fit TRBD1. This CDR3 comprises 15 residues. The germline V gene has CDR1 MGHRA and CDR2 YSYEKL. After removal of 4 bases from V and 7 bases from J, the junction contained 8 bases not matched to a gene. DNA for the CDR3: TGCGCCAGCAGCCTGCGGGGGACAGGGAAAAATGAGCAGTTCTTC. Translating gives CASSLRGTGKNEQFF.

The J gene is TRBJ1-1, the V gene TRBV7-9, with TRBD1 identical over 9 bases. V was clipped by 4 bases and J by 4 bases; unmatched bases: 7. CDR3 length: 15 residues. Germline CDR1 reads SEHNR; CDR2 reads FQNEAQ (reference sequence). The CDR3 DNA reads TGTGCCAGCAGCTGGTTGGGACAGGGACGCACTGAAGCTTTCTTT. As protein: CASSWLGQGRTEAFF. Complete variable domain (other parts from reference TRBV7-9 and TRBJ1-1): DTGVSQNPRHKITKRGQNVTFRCDPISEHNRLYWYRQTLGQGPEFLTYFQNEAQLEKSRLLSDRFSAERPKGSFSTLEIQRTEQGDSAMYLCASSWLGQGRTEAFFGQGTRLTVV.

For this clone: A junction boundary mismatches the germline segment, possibly from a read error. The chain has TRBV27 and TRBJ1-5, with unresolved D. The germline V gene encodes CDR1 MNHEY and CDR2 SMNVEV (reference sequence). The CDR3 runs 14 residues. CDR3 sequence reads: CAGSLYSSNQPQHF. The DNA of the CDR3 is TGTGCCGGCAGTTTATATTCGAGCAATCAGCCCCAGCATTTT.

The CDR3 DNA sequence: TGTGCCATCAGTGAGTCGAGTATGGGCGGGGGACTCCAAGAGACCCAGTACTTC. Amino acids: CAISESSMGGGLQETQYF. J is TRBJ2-5 and V is TRBV10-3, with 7 bases identical to TRBD2. V gave up 0 bases and J gave up 1 base; unmatched junction bases: 11. This CDR3 is built from 18 residues. From germline, CDR1 is ENHRY and CDR2 SYGVKD.

The J gene is TRBJ1-5, the V gene TRBV5-8; 11 bases are a match to TRBD1. Germline CDR1 is SGHTS and CDR2 is YDEGEE. CDR3 length: 15 residues. The J segment lost 6 bases and the V segment lost 5 bases, leaving 7 bases of the junction unmatched. CDR3 amino acids: CASSPGTGGAQPQHF. As DNA, the CDR3 is TGTGCCAGCAGTCCCGGGACAGGGGGAGCTCAGCCCCAGCATTTT.

The rearrangement uses TRBV28 and TRBJ2-7; TRBD2 agrees at 11 bases. Germline V gene lookup returns CDR1 MDHEN and CDR2 SYDVKM. The CDR3 extends over 15 amino acids. The V segment lost 5 bases and the J segment 1 base; nucleotides outside the gene matches: 4. The CDR3 is CASSVSGGASYEQYF. The CDR3 DNA follows: TGTGCCAGCAGTGTTAGCGGGGGGGCATCCTACGAGCAGTACTTC. The full variable domain, its missing parts supplied by reference TRBV28 and TRBJ2-7, is DVKVTQSSRYLVKRTGEKVFLECVQDMDHENMFWYRQDPGLGLRLIYFSYDVKMKEKGDIPEGYSVSREKKERFSLILESASTNQTSMYLCASSVSGGASYEQYFGPGTRLTVT.

The sample holds one count of this clone. CDR3 nucleotide sequence: TGTGCCAGCAGGCCCCAGGGATCGGACGAGCAGTACTTC. It is translated as CASRPQGSDEQYF. The rearrangement links TRBV7-3 to TRBJ2-7, with D possibly TRBD1 on 5 matching bases. Germline CDR1 and CDR2: SGHTA and FQGTGA. The ends were cut back, 6 bases at V and 5 bases at J, with 14 bases in the middle. This CDR3 is built from 13 residues. The whole variable domain, filled in from reference TRBV7-3 and TRBJ2-7, reads GAGVSQTPSNKVTEKGKYVELRCDPISGHTALYWYRQSLGQGPEFLIYFQGTGAADDSGLPNDRFFAVRPEGSVSTLKIQRTERGDSAVYLCASRPQGSDEQYFGPGTRLTVT.

The gene calls are TRBV9 and TRBJ1-1; TRBD1 might be the D (5 bases). CDR1 and CDR2 from the germline V gene are SGDLS and YYNGEE. The V end lost 0 bases, the J end lost 0 bases, and 9 bases lay between the germline ends. The CDR3 sequence is 15 residues long. The CDR3 region is CASSVGQKMNTEAFF. The DNA of the CDR3 is TGTGCCAGCAGCGTAGGACAGAAAATGAACACTGAAGCTTTCTTT.

The chain is built from TRBV7-9 and TRBJ2-5, with 10 bases fitting TRBD2. Germline V gene sequence: CDR1 SEHNR, CDR2 FQNEAQ (reference sequence). The CDR3 totals 15 residues. The J segment lost 3 bases and the V segment lost 3 bases, leaving 4 bases of the junction unmatched. The CDR3 bases are TGTGCCAGCAGCTTGGCTAGCGGGGGAGAAGAGACCCAGTACTTC. This translates into CASSLASGGEETQYF. Variable domain in full (rest from reference TRBV7-9 and TRBJ2-5): DTGVSQNPRHKITKRGQNVTFRCDPISEHNRLYWYRQTLGQGPEFLTYFQNEAQLEKSRLLSDRFSAERPKGSFSTLEIQRTEQGDSAMYLCASSLASGGEETQYFGPGTRLLVL.

This clone was detected only a few times. Other DNA sequences from this sample encode an identical CDR3 as well. The chain carries TRBV27 and TRBJ1-6, with D maybe TRBD1 (5 bases). The CDR3 sequence is 14 residues long. CDR1 is MNHEY, CDR2 SMNVEV, per germline (reference sequence). Trimming took 3 bases from V and 9 from J, leaving 12 bases between them. In DNA form, the CDR3 reads TGTGCCAGCAGTTTCGGAAGGGGTGGTTCACCCCTCCACTTT. Amino acids: CASSFGRGGSPLHF.